This T cell receptor (beta chain) was retrieved from a study of blood T cell repertoires in COVID-19. Only in-frame clones appear in the TCRdb table, and some are missing; sequencing was by immunoSEQ multiplex PCR. The sample has roughly 290,000 clones, around nine tenths seen once. Sample: peripheral blood. The TCR was taken from an older woman with acute or convalescent COVID-19.

The CDR3 bases are TGTGCCAGCAGTCACGCCGGGACAGGGCTTTTTCGCAATCAGCCCCAGCATTTT. Its protein is CASSHAGTGLFRNQPQHF. This rearrangement joins TRBV6-2 or TRBV6-3 to TRBJ1-5; the match to TRBD1 covers 9 bases. There are 18 residues in the CDR3. J was trimmed by 2 bases and V by 5 bases; bases with no gene match: 13. Germline CDR1 MNHEY, CDR2 SVGEGT.